One and the same sample provided the 21 T cell receptor beta chains below, sequenced in a study of a mutant IDH1 vaccine in newly diagnosed glioma. Time point given: week 23, last vaccination. Alongside topical imiquimod, each dose of vaccine comprised 300 ug of mutant IDH1 20-mer peptide. Antigens of these TCRs are unknown. Some clones are missing from TCRdb's copy, which holds only in-frame ones; the method was immunoSEQ multiplex PCR. This sample carries some 30,000 clones, 88% of them seen once, and the ten largest clones take around 2.4%. Source: PBMCs, taken from a glioma patient whose treatment included an IDH1 peptide vaccine. These receptors were collected from a man aged 40-49 years with glioma.

The chain is built from TRBV28 and TRBJ1-4, with TRBD1 matching 7 bases. V dropped 8 bases and J dropped 4; count of bases not matched to a gene: 7. Germline CDR1 is MDHEN and CDR2 is SYDVKM. This CDR3 is 14 amino acids long. CDR3 sequence: CASGQVRDNEKLFF. Written as DNA, the CDR3 is TGTGCCAGCGGACAGGTCCGGGATAATGAAAAACTGTTTTTT.

This chain uses TRBV7-9 with TRBJ1-2; D perhaps matches TRBD1 (5 bases). Germline CDR1 SEHNR, CDR2 FQNEAQ (reference sequence). This CDR3 has 18 amino acids. The ends were cut back, 4 bases at V and 7 bases at J, with 28 bases in the middle. CDR3 region: CASSWPTGTLEADSGYTF. CDR3 nucleotide sequence: TGTGCCAGCAGCTGGCCCACGGGGACCCTAGAGGCAGACTCTGGCTACACCTTC.

This chain joins TRBV27 and TRBJ2-2; D is unresolved. Germline-derived CDR1 and CDR2 are MNHEY and SMNVEV (reference sequence). V was cut by 4 bases and J by 3 bases, with 12 bases left in between. The CDR3 runs 15 residues. CDR3 DNA: TGTGCCAGCAGTTATCACGCGTCGGACACCGGGGAGCTGTTTTTT. It encodes CASSYHASDTGELFF.

This clone has only one observation. The V call is TRBV12-5, the J call TRBJ2-1, with a possible D match to TRBD2 (6 bases). Germline V gene sequence: CDR1 LGHNT, CDR2 FRNRAP. Trimming cost V 1 base and J 7 bases, with 8 bases left between them. The CDR3 is 13 residues long. The CDR3 DNA sequence: TGTGCTAGTGGTTTGGGGACTACTAATGAGCAGTTCTTC. Translation: CASGLGTTNEQFF.

The DNA for the CDR3 is TGCGCCAGCAGCCCGCTACAGGGAGTGGCGAACACCGGGGAGCTGTTTTTT. This encodes CASSPLQGVANTGELFF. The chain carries TRBV5-1 and TRBJ2-2, with a tentative D call TRBD1 (6 bases). This CDR3 is 17 amino acids long. Germline loops: CDR1 SGHRS, CDR2 YFSETQ. Deletions cut 4 bases from V and 0 bases from J, with 16 bases between.

This chain uses TRBV11-2 with TRBJ2-3, with TRBD1 matching 8 bases. Trimming removed 5 bases from V and 2 bases from J; junction bases left unmatched: 9. Germline values: CDR1 SGHAT, CDR2 FQNNGV. The CDR3 sequence is 16 residues long. The CDR3 spells CASSRGQDHFTDTQYF. Written as DNA, the CDR3 is TGTGCCAGCAGCCGGGGACAGGATCACTTCACAGATACGCAGTATTTT.

This rearrangement joins TRBV28 to TRBJ1-1; D not resolved. CDR1 and CDR2 (germline): MDHEN, SYDVKM. Trimming cost V 2 bases and J 7 bases, with 14 bases left between them. The CDR3 consists of 14 residues. CDR3 amino acids: CASSLGIPLGEAFF. The CDR3 bases are TGTGCCAGCAGTTTAGGGATACCTTTAGGTGAAGCTTTCTTT.

J is TRBJ1-2 and V is TRBV30; D ambiguous. The CDR3 totals 14 residues. CDR1 and CDR2 from the germline V gene are GTSNPN and SVGIG (reference sequence). The V gene lost 0 bases and the J gene lost 7 bases, with 15 bases spanning the gap. CDR3 sequence: CAWSVEGPRGGYTF. For the CDR3, the DNA is TGTGCCTGGAGTGTAGAGGGTCCTAGAGGTGGCTACACCTTC.

This clone has only one observation. V and J are TRBV9 and TRBJ1-1; TRBD1 matches at 7 bases. Germline-derived CDR1 and CDR2 are SGDLS and YYNGEE. The CDR3 sequence is 13 residues long. Unmatched junction bases numbered 2, after V lost 0 bases and J lost 6 bases. CDR3 residues: CASSVAGTAEAFF. The CDR3, as DNA: TGTGCCAGCAGCGTAGCCGGGACAGCTGAAGCTTTCTTT.

The J gene is TRBJ1-1, the V gene TRBV5-4; no clear D gene. The V gene's germline CDR1 is SGHNT and CDR2 YYREEE (reference sequence). The CDR3 spans 14 residues. Trimming took off 3 bases at V and 2 bases at J, with 11 bases between the two ends. The CDR3 DNA reads as TGTGCCAGCAGCTCGCGCACGGGTAACACTGAAGCTTTCTTT. Its protein product is CASSSRTGNTEAFF.

The V call is TRBV4-2, the J call TRBJ2-7; no clear D. Trimming took 0 bases from V and 3 from J, leaving 9 bases between them. The length of the CDR3 is 14 residues. CDR1 and CDR2 (germline): LGHNA, YNFKEQ. The CDR3 spells CASSQEDGYYEQYF. In DNA form, the CDR3 reads TGTGCCAGCAGCCAAGAGGACGGGTACTACGAGCAGTACTTC.

This clone was recorded once. CDR3 nucleotides: TGTGCCAGCAGCCGGCCTACATTCAGGGGGCGAGCATGGAGAGACACCGGGGAGCTGTTTTTT. Translation gives CASSRPTFRGRAWRDTGELFF. The V call is TRBV14, the J call TRBJ2-2; 8 bases are a match to TRBD1. Germline V lookup: CDR1 SGHDN, CDR2 FVKESK. The CDR3 consists of 21 residues. The V gene end was trimmed by 4 bases and the J gene end by 3 bases; junction bases not matched to a gene: 22.

This clone was detected only once. The chain recombines TRBV5-4 with TRBJ1-4; D is unclear. V lost 2 bases to trimming and J lost 8 bases, with 7 bases between them. The CDR3 has 12 amino acids. Per germline, CDR1 SGHNT and CDR2 YYREEE (reference sequence). Here the CDR3 reads CASSLLGEKLFF. The CDR3 coding sequence is TGTGCCAGCAGCTTATTAGGGGAAAAACTGTTTTTT.

The chain recombines TRBV7-9 with TRBJ2-3, with D unresolved. Germline V gives CDR1 SEHNR, CDR2 FQNEAQ (reference sequence). The V end was cut by 5 bases, the J end by 0 bases, with 12 bases between. The CDR3 spans 15 residues. CDR3 nucleotides: TGTGCCAGCAGCCCCTCTCGCCCAAGCACAGATACGCAGTATTTT. Protein: CASSPSRPSTDTQYF.

This clone came up a few times. V and J are TRBV5-1 and TRBJ2-3; a weak D match, TRBD2 (6 bases). The CDR3 is made up of 17 amino acids. The germline V gene has CDR1 SGHRS and CDR2 YFSETQ. V was clipped by 4 bases and J by 2 bases, with 20 bases between them. The CDR3, as DNA: TGCGCCAGCAGCCCTATGACGGTGGGGGGTTACACAGATACGCAGTATTTT. Residues: CASSPMTVGGYTDTQYF.

The V gene is TRBV7-9, the J gene TRBJ1-5, with D hard to call. The CDR3 covers 16 residues. Per germline, CDR1 SEHNR and CDR2 FQNEAQ (reference sequence). V gave up 1 base and J gave up 1 base, with 11 bases separating them. CDR3 coding DNA: TGTGCCAGCAGCTTAGTGGCCGGAGGAAGCAATCAGCCCCAGCATTTT. Protein: CASSLVAGGSNQPQHF.

The CDR3 loop is CASSLEQGRYGYTF. The CDR3 bases are TGTGCCAGCAGTTTAGAGCAGGGACGCTATGGCTACACCTTC. This chain connects TRBV28 to TRBJ1-2; a possible D gene is TRBD1 (5 bases). The CDR3 sequence is 14 residues long. The germline gives CDR1 MDHEN, CDR2 SYDVKM. V dropped 2 bases and J dropped 4 bases, with 11 bases sitting between them.

This chain uses TRBV28 with TRBJ2-7, with D perhaps TRBD1 or TRBD2 (6 bases each). The CDR3 is 15 amino acids. Trimming shortened V by 6 bases and J by 0 bases, and 15 bases separated the two germline ends. Germline CDR1 reads MDHEN; CDR2 reads SYDVKM. The CDR3 bases are TGTGCCAGCAGACCGGAGGGGGTAAGCTCCTACGAGCAGTACTTC. This gives the protein CASRPEGVSSYEQYF.

The V and J genes are TRBV7-2 and TRBJ2-2, with D uncertain. CDR3 length: 15 amino acids. The V end lost 1 base, the J end lost 0 bases, and 6 bases lay between the germline ends. Germline V CDR1 and CDR2: SGHTA, FQGNSA. The CDR3 coding sequence is TGTGCCAGCAGCTTAGTGAGGACGAACACCGGGGAGCTGTTTTTT. Translated, it gives CASSLVRTNTGELFF.

This chain joins TRBV11-2 and TRBJ2-5; 8 bases line up with TRBD2. Germline lookup yields CDR1 SGHAT and CDR2 FQNNGV. The J segment lost 9 bases and the V segment lost 6 bases, leaving 15 bases of the junction unmatched. CDR3 length: 15 amino acids. The CDR3 region has the DNA TGTGCCAGCAGACCGGGACTAGGGCTCACTAGGGCCCAGTACTTC. It codes for CASRPGLGLTRAQYF.

V and J are TRBV7-9 and TRBJ1-1; D gene ambiguous. Between the trimmed V and J ends, which lost 1 base and 8 bases, there was a span of 5 bases. The germline V gene has CDR1 SEHNR and CDR2 FQNEAQ (reference sequence). The CDR3 extends over 11 amino acids. Written as DNA, the CDR3 is TGTGCCAGCAGCTTAGAAGGGGAAGCTTTCTTT. Translating gives CASSLEGEAFF.